These 10 T cell receptor beta chains share one sample of origin, sequenced in a study of cytomegalovirus exposure and HLA in healthy donors. PCR primers comprised 60 Vbeta and 13 Jbeta primers. The data were produced by immunoSEQ multiplex PCR, yet TCRdb's version contains in-frame clones alone and is incomplete. The data show 60,000 or so clones, roughly 74% seen once. Source material: PBMCs. The receptors stem from a middle-aged man in good health and CMV-seropositive.

The chain uses TRBV2 and TRBJ1-2, with 7 bases lining up with TRBD1. The germline CDR1 and CDR2 sequences are SNHLY and FYNNEI. This CDR3 region has 13 residues. The junction had 8 bases not matched to a gene; V was cut back by 5 bases and J by 8 bases. DNA of the CDR3: TGTGCCAGCAGTATTGACAGGGCCCACGGCTACACCTTC. Protein product: CASSIDRAHGYTF. Combining the CDR3 with reference TRBV2 and TRBJ1-2 gives the whole variable domain EPEVTQTPSHQVTQMGQEVILRCVPISNHLYFYWYRQILGQKVEFLVSFYNNEISEKSEIFDDQFSVERPDGSNFTLKIRSTKLEDSAMYFCASSIDRAHGYTFGSGTRLTVV.

The chain has TRBV6-5 and TRBJ2-1, with 10 bases lining up with TRBD1. CDR3 length equals 15 residues. The J segment lost 5 bases and the V segment lost 2 bases, leaving 3 bases of the junction unmatched. Germline CDR1 and CDR2: MNHEY and SVGAGI. The CDR3 reads CASSYDRGLNNEQFF. As DNA, the CDR3 is TGTGCCAGCAGTTACGACAGGGGGCTGAACAATGAGCAGTTCTTC.

This CDR3 is CASSWGGTEAFF. CDR3 DNA sequence: TGTGCCAGCAGCTGGGGAGGGACTGAAGCTTTCTTT. V gene TRBV7-2 combines with J gene TRBJ1-1; the D is unclear. Trimming removed 4 bases at V and 5 bases at J, with 8 bases between. Germline V gene lookup returns CDR1 SGHTA and CDR2 FQGNSA. The CDR3 extends over 12 amino acids.

The chain couples TRBV6-5 to TRBJ1-3; TRBD1 aligns across 7 bases. CDR3 length: 15 residues. J gave up 2 bases and V 3 bases, and 4 bases lay outside the gene matches. Germline V lookup: CDR1 MNHEY, CDR2 SVGAGI. DNA for the CDR3: TGTGCCAGCAGTTATCGAGGGGGCGCTGGAAACACCATATATTTT. It yields the protein CASSYRGGAGNTIYF.

This chain links TRBV6-6 with TRBJ1-2; D is possibly TRBD1 (6 bases). The CDR3 extends over 13 amino acids. The V gene's germline CDR1 is MNHNY and CDR2 SVGAGI (reference sequence). V dropped 6 bases and J dropped 5 bases, with 13 bases sitting between them. The CDR3 bases are TGTGCCAGCAGGTCAGACAGGCGATATGGCTACACCTTC. It is translated as CASRSDRRYGYTF.

The chain is built from TRBV5-1 and TRBJ2-3; 9 positions agree with TRBD1. Germline values: CDR1 SGHRS, CDR2 YFSETQ. The ends lost 9 bases at V and 1 base at J; junction bases unmatched: 6. The CDR3 extends over 14 amino acids. The CDR3 nucleotides read TGCGCCACCCGCGGGACAGGGCGCACAGATACGCAGTATTTT. Protein: CATRGTGRTDTQYF. The full variable domain, with the rest looked up from reference TRBV5-1 and TRBJ2-3, is KAGVTQTPRYLIKTRGQQVTLSCSPISGHRSVSWYQQTPGQGLQFLFEYFSETQRNKGNFPGRFSGRQFSNSRSEMNVSTLELGDSALYLCATRGTGRTDTQYFGPGTRLTVL.

This clone appeared a few times. J is TRBJ1-2 and V is TRBV7-2; TRBD1 matches at 7 bases. V shed 0 bases and J 7 bases; nucleotides not matched to a gene: 11. Germline V gene data show CDR1 as SGHTA and CDR2 as FQGNSA. The CDR3 runs to 16 residues. CDR3 bases: TGTGCCAGCAGCTTAGCCCTGGGACAGCTCACTACTGGCTACACCTTC. This encodes CASSLALGQLTTGYTF. Drawing the rest from reference TRBV7-2 and TRBJ1-2, the complete variable domain is GAGVSQSPSNKVTEKGKDVELRCDPISGHTALYWYRQSLGQGLEFLIYFQGNSAPDKSGLPSDRFSAERTGGSVSTLTIQRTQQEDSAVYLCASSLALGQLTTGYTFGSGTRLTVV.

CDR3 amino acids: CASGGGTVTYEQYF. CDR3 bases: TGTGCCAGCGGGGGGGGGACTGTTACCTACGAGCAGTACTTC. The chain is built from TRBV2 and TRBJ2-7, with 7 positions matching TRBD2. The germline gives CDR1 SNHLY, CDR2 FYNNEI. V lost 8 bases, J lost 2 bases, and 9 bases stayed unmatched. The CDR3 loop spans 14 amino acids.

The chain links TRBV11-1 to TRBJ2-2; possibly TRBD1 for D (6 bases). The V end lost 1 base, the J end lost 1 base, and 7 bases lay between the germline ends. CDR3 length: 15 amino acids. Per the germline V gene, CDR1 is SGHAT and CDR2 is FQDESV (reference sequence). In DNA form, the CDR3 reads TGTGCCAGCAGCTTAGAGGGGGAGAACACCGGGGAGCTGTTTTTT. Amino acid sequence: CASSLEGENTGELFF.

The chain uses TRBV7-9 and TRBJ1-1; 10 bases fit TRBD1. V lost 3 bases and J lost 0; bases outside the gene matches: 4. The CDR3 sequence is 16 residues long. Germline CDR1 and CDR2: SEHNR and FQNEAQ (reference sequence). The CDR3 region is CASSFSGTGVNTEAFF. In nucleotides, the CDR3 is TGTGCCAGCAGCTTTTCTGGGACAGGGGTGAACACTGAAGCTTTCTTT.